One and the same sample provided the 25 T cell receptor beta chains below, sequenced in a study of T-cell memory formation after mild COVID-19 (dated by TCRdb to the early 2020s). Receptors were amplified or captured by 5' RACE. TCRdb names Illumina NovaSeq 6000 as the instrument used. TCRdb handled the public reads itself, with Q25 trimming in fastp and clone calling in MiXCR, and kept productive beta chains. Here each entry gathers all rows of one CDR3 protein and keeps the most common genes and DNA. The sample profile shows about 170,000 distinct CDR3 sequences; 10% to 15% of them were found once. The ten largest clonotypes hold 3% to 4% of the sample. The material sequenced was PBMCs or a T cell subset sorted from them (not recorded which). Receptors originate from a man between 18 and 35 years old who had mild COVID-19 (a few samples of this study predate the infection). The sample titles of this study are shuffled in the database, so cell type and time point are left out; the donor was told from shared clones.

The sample holds many counts of this clonotype. The gene calls are TRBV7-3 and TRBJ2-1; D gene ambiguous. V was cut by 2 bases and J by 0 bases, with 17 bases left in between. CDR3 length equals 18 residues. Germline V gene lookup returns CDR1 SGHTA and CDR2 FQGTGA. CDR3 region: CASSLSDLDQSSYNEQFF. The CDR3 nucleotides read TGTGCCAGCAGCTTATCGGATCTGGACCAGAGCTCCTACAATGAGCAGTTCTTC. The variable domain in full, with the rest retrieved from reference TRBV7-3 and TRBJ2-1, is GAGVSQTPSNKVTEKGKYVELRCDPISGHTALYWYRQSLGQGPEFLIYFQGTGAADDSGLPNDRFFAVRPEGSVSTLKIQRTERGDSAVYLCASSLSDLDQSSYNEQFFGPGTRLTVL.

The chain recombines TRBV5-1 with TRBJ1-1, with D possibly TRBD1 on 6 matching bases. CDR3 length: 14 residues. Trimming took off 1 base at V and 3 bases at J, with 10 bases between the two ends. The germline gives CDR1 SGHRS, CDR2 YFSETQ. DNA for the CDR3: TGCGCCAGCAGCTTGCTAGGGGGGGACACTGAAGCTTTCTTT. This translates into CASSLLGGDTEAFF.

This clonotype was observed a handful of times. V gene TRBV5-1 combines with J gene TRBJ1-2; D is ambiguous. Per the germline V gene, CDR1 is SGHRS and CDR2 is YFSETQ. The CDR3 totals 14 residues. V lost 1 base and J 0 bases, leaving 7 bases between the germline ends. The CDR3 sequence is CASSLTSPNYGYTF. CDR3 DNA: TGCGCCAGCAGCTTGACCAGTCCTAACTATGGCTACACCTTC.

In its sample, this clonotype was seen a few times. V and J are TRBV7-9 and TRBJ2-7; 7 bases align to TRBD2. The germline V gene encodes CDR1 SEHNR and CDR2 FQNEAQ (reference sequence). This CDR3 has 14 amino acids. V lost 4 bases, J lost 5 bases, and 8 bases stayed unmatched. The CDR3 region is CASSSQAGIHEQYF. CDR3 DNA sequence: TGTGCCAGCAGCTCGCAAGCGGGGATCCACGAGCAGTACTTC. Combining the CDR3 with reference TRBV7-9 and TRBJ2-7 gives the whole variable domain DTGVSQNPRHKITKRGQNVTFRCDPISEHNRLYWYRQTLGQGPEFLTYFQNEAQLEKSRLLSDRFSAERPKGSFSTLEIQRTEQGDSAMYLCASSSQAGIHEQYFGPGTRLTVT.

The chain uses TRBV7-2 and TRBJ2-1, with TRBD1 identical over 7 bases. CDR3 length: 15 amino acids. J lost 1 base, V lost 6 bases, and 6 bases had no gene match. The germline V gene encodes CDR1 SGHTA and CDR2 FQGNSA. CDR3: CASSPDRASYNEQFF. In nucleotides, the CDR3 is TGTGCCAGCAGTCCAGACAGGGCGTCCTACAATGAGCAGTTCTTC.

The chain links TRBV6-1 to TRBJ1-5; D may be TRBD1 (5 bases). Per the germline V gene, CDR1 is MNHNS and CDR2 is SASEGT. The CDR3 covers 13 residues. V was pared by 5 bases and J by 7 bases, with 12 bases between. The CDR3 DNA follows: TGTGCCAGCAGTCCTACGTGGGACCAGCCCCAGCATTTT. It encodes CASSPTWDQPQHF.

In this sample, this clonotype turned up a few times. The chain employs TRBV12-3 or TRBV12-4 and TRBJ2-3, with 7 bases lining up with TRBD1. CDR3 length equals 13 residues. Trimming cost V 6 bases and J 6 bases; bases outside gene matches: 6. CDR3 sequence: CASRLTGVDTQYF. The CDR3 DNA sequence: TGTGCCAGCAGACTCACAGGGGTGGATACGCAGTATTTT.

This clonotype was detected ten times or more. The chain links TRBV20-1 to TRBJ2-5; 10 bases are shared with TRBD2. Germline loops: CDR1 DFQATT, CDR2 SNEGSKA (reference sequence). The CDR3 totals 14 residues. J lost 1 base, V lost 5 bases, and 4 bases had no gene match. CDR3 sequence reads: CSAQLAGGQETQYF. The CDR3 nucleotides are TGCAGTGCTCAGTTAGCGGGGGGCCAAGAGACCCAGTACTTC.

This clonotype was found many times. V gene TRBV5-1 combines with J gene TRBJ1-1; D remains ambiguous. Trimming took 1 base from V and 1 from J, leaving 11 bases between them. Looked up from germline, CDR1 is SGHRS and CDR2 is YFSETQ. The CDR3 runs to 15 residues. The CDR3 sequence: CASSLTTASNTEAFF. In nucleotides, the CDR3 is TGCGCCAGCAGCTTGACTACAGCCTCGAACACTGAAGCTTTCTTT.

This clonotype has more than one count but fewer than ten. The chain has TRBV27 and TRBJ2-7; 7 nucleotides align to TRBD1. This CDR3 has 15 amino acids. V shed 5 bases and J 3 bases; nucleotides not matched to a gene: 10. Per the germline V gene, CDR1 is MNHEY and CDR2 is SMNVEV (reference sequence). The CDR3 protein is CASSARQGLVYEQYV. The CDR3 DNA is TGTGCCAGCAGTGCCCGACAGGGTTTGGTCTACGAGCAGTACGTC.

This clonotype appeared a few times. The chain combines TRBV6-5 with TRBJ1-1, with TRBD1 matching 7 bases. This CDR3 spans 14 amino acids. Trimming cost V 5 bases and J 1 base; bases outside gene matches: 4. CDR1 is MNHEY and CDR2 is SVGAGI in the germline V gene. The DNA for the CDR3 is TGTGCCAGCAGTCCGGACAGGCGGAACACTGAAGCTTTCTTT. This codes for CASSPDRRNTEAFF.

Many counts were recorded for this clonotype. The chain links TRBV6-5 to TRBJ2-2; TRBD1 agrees at 9 bases. CDR3 length: 15 amino acids. Per the germline V gene, CDR1 is MNHEY and CDR2 is SVGAGI. Trimming at V came to 6 bases and at J to 5 bases, leaving 7 bases not matched to a gene. The chain's CDR3 is CASRRTGEGTGELFF. The DNA of the CDR3 is TGTGCCAGCAGGAGGACAGGGGAAGGAACCGGGGAGCTGTTTTTT.

There are a few counts of this clonotype. V gene TRBV5-1 combines with J gene TRBJ2-7; 7 bases line up with TRBD1. V shed 2 bases and J 2 bases; nucleotides not matched to a gene: 13. CDR3 length equals 17 residues. Germline V gives CDR1 SGHRS, CDR2 YFSETQ. DNA for the CDR3: TGCGCCAGCAGCTTTGGAATAGCACCCCAGGGGGCCTACGAGCAGTACTTC. Translating gives CASSFGIAPQGAYEQYF. Looking up the rest from reference TRBV5-1 and TRBJ2-7 gives the full variable domain: KAGVTQTPRYLIKTRGQQVTLSCSPISGHRSVSWYQQTPGQGLQFLFEYFSETQRNKGNFPGRFSGRQFSNSRSEMNVSTLELGDSALYLCASSFGIAPQGAYEQYFGPGTRLTVT.

The J gene is TRBJ1-5, the V gene TRBV3-1; D unresolved. Per the germline V gene, CDR1 is LGHDT and CDR2 is YNNKEL (reference sequence). The CDR3 totals 13 residues. Trimming stripped 1 base from V and 7 bases from J, with 8 bases between. CDR3 region: CASSQGLRQPQHF. CDR3 bases: TGTGCCAGCAGCCAAGGGCTAAGGCAGCCCCAGCATTTT.

In its sample, this clonotype was seen a few times. The CDR3 reads CASSPHRRGTEKLFF. In DNA, the CDR3 is TGTGCCAGCAGTCCCCACCGGCGTGGGACTGAAAAACTGTTTTTT. The chain combines TRBV28 with TRBJ1-4; D is perhaps TRBD1 (5 bases). This CDR3 is built from 15 residues. Germline V CDR1 and CDR2: MDHEN, SYDVKM. Deletions cut 5 bases from V and 7 bases from J, with 17 bases between. Supplemented by reference TRBV28 and TRBJ1-4, the full variable domain reads DVKVTQSSRYLVKRTGEKVFLECVQDMDHENMFWYRQDPGLGLRLIYFSYDVKMKEKGDIPEGYSVSREKKERFSLILESASTNQTSMYLCASSPHRRGTEKLFFGSGTQLSVL.

This clonotype was detected a few times. The V call is TRBV4-3, the J call TRBJ2-7; no firm D call. With 3 bases removed from V and 2 bases from J, the gap between germline ends came to 17 bases. CDR3 length equals 16 residues. Germline-derived CDR1 and CDR2 are LGHNA and YSLEER. The CDR3 here is CASSHLYKAPTYEQYF. The CDR3 DNA sequence: TGCGCCAGCAGCCACCTATATAAGGCGCCTACCTACGAGCAGTACTTC.

The V call is TRBV7-2, the J call TRBJ1-6; 8 positions match TRBD1. Per the germline V gene, CDR1 is SGHTA and CDR2 is FQGNSA. The CDR3 has 15 amino acids. Unmatched junction bases numbered 6, after V lost 2 bases and J lost 9 bases. In DNA form, the CDR3 reads TGTGCCAGCAGCTTATTAGGACAGGGCGCTTCACCCCTCCACTTT. This gives the protein CASSLLGQGASPLHF.

This clonotype was counted between two and nine times. The chain employs TRBV15 and TRBJ1-1; 8 positions match TRBD1. The V gene end was trimmed by 3 bases and the J gene end by 5 bases; junction bases not matched to a gene: 8. This CDR3 has 15 amino acids. Germline V gene sequence: CDR1 LNHNV, CDR2 YYDKDF (reference sequence). CDR3: CATSRPGGEATEAFF. The CDR3 region has the DNA TGTGCCACCAGCAGGCCAGGGGGCGAGGCGACTGAAGCTTTCTTT.

The gene calls are TRBV18 and TRBJ2-7; TRBD2 agrees at 8 bases. The CDR3 covers 15 residues. V shed 3 bases and J 3 bases; nucleotides not matched to a gene: 7. CDR1 is KGHSH and CDR2 is LQKENI in the germline V gene. CDR3 sequence (DNA): TGTGCCAGCTCACCCGAAACGGGGGGGAGCTACGAGCAGTACTTC. Its translation is CASSPETGGSYEQYF.

This sequence joins TRBV18 and TRBJ1-2; 12 nucleotides agree with TRBD1. The length of the CDR3 is 16 residues. Looked up from germline, CDR1 is KGHSH and CDR2 is LQKENI. J lost 3 bases, V lost 1 base, and 3 bases had no gene match. This CDR3 reads CASSPQGTGGYYGYTF. CDR3 DNA sequence: TGTGCCAGCTCACCACAGGGGACAGGGGGCTACTATGGCTACACCTTC. The variable domain in full, completed from reference TRBV18 and TRBJ1-2, reads NAGVMQNPRHLVRRRGQEARLRCSPMKGHSHVYWYRQLPEEGLKFMVYLQKENIIDESGMPKERFSAEFPKEGPSILRIQQVVRGDSAAYFCASSPQGTGGYYGYTFGSGTRLTVV.

This chain links TRBV5-1 with TRBJ2-7; D gene uncertain. CDR1 and CDR2 from the germline V gene are SGHRS and YFSETQ. V was shortened by 2 bases and J by 1 base, with 7 bases between the two germline ends. This CDR3 has 13 residues. DNA of the CDR3: TGCGCCAGCAGCTTTACGTCGTCCTACGAGCAGTACTTC. Amino acid sequence: CASSFTSSYEQYF.

V usage is TRBV5-8 and J usage is TRBJ2-3, with D perhaps matching TRBD1 (5 bases). The CDR3 covers 14 residues. Germline values: CDR1 SGHTS, CDR2 YDEGEE. V was trimmed by 2 bases and J by 1 base, leaving 8 bases between them. The CDR3 here is CASSFGRGTDTQYF. The CDR3 DNA is TGTGCCAGCAGCTTCGGCAGGGGCACAGATACGCAGTATTTT.

The chain uses TRBV14 and TRBJ2-3; 7 nucleotides align to TRBD1. Germline lookup yields CDR1 SGHDN and CDR2 FVKESK. V lost 0 bases and J lost 15; bases outside the gene matches: 15. The CDR3 spans 15 residues. Here the CDR3 reads CASSQDFIPGQRSYF. DNA of the CDR3: TGTGCCAGCAGCCAAGATTTCATACCGGGACAGCGCTCATATTTT.

The chain carries TRBV20-1 and TRBJ2-3; TRBD1 matches at 10 bases. CDR1 and CDR2 from the germline V gene are DFQATT and SNEGSKA (reference sequence). The CDR3 is made up of 15 amino acids. V shed 5 bases, J shed 2 bases, and the junction held 7 bases outside the gene matches. CDR3: CSAHGQGGPTDTQYF. The CDR3 bases are TGCAGTGCTCATGGACAGGGGGGACCCACAGATACGCAGTATTTT.

This clonotype has just a few counts. CDR3 in DNA: TGTGCCAGCAGCTTAACAGGGGAATACGAGCAGTACTTC. Protein: CASSLTGEYEQYF. The rearrangement links TRBV7-3 to TRBJ2-7; D may be TRBD1 (5 bases). The CDR3 is 13 amino acids. Between the trimmed V and J ends, which lost 0 bases and 4 bases, there was a span of 7 bases. Per the germline V gene, CDR1 is SGHTA and CDR2 is FQGTGA.